The rows below give T cell receptor beta chains drawn from one sample of a study of T cell responses to AZD1222 COVID-19 vaccine. Only in-frame clones appear in the TCRdb table, and some are missing; sequencing was by immunoSEQ multiplex PCR. The table records some 25,000 clones, roughly 85% of them present only once. The source material was peripheral blood, sampled 28 days after the second AZD1222 dose. These receptor sequences come from an adult who received the AZD1222 COVID-19 vaccine. CDR3s include the opening cysteine and the closing phenylalanine or tryptophan. D genes are given only for firm matches. Size values are once, few and many counts, or a class for expanded clones, and some rows have none.

V	J	size	D	CDR3	DNA
TRBV5-4	TRBJ2-3	-	-	CASSSSIYTDTQYF	TGTGCCAGCAGCTCTAGCATTTACACAGATACGCAGTATTTT
TRBV10-3	TRBJ1-1	-	TRBD1	CAIVGDRGQNTEAFF	TGTGCCATCGTTGGGGACAGGGGGCAGAACACTGAAGCTTTCTTT
TRBV6-5	TRBJ1-1	once	-	CASSYGSVNTEAFF	TGTGCCAGCAGTTACGGGAGTGTGAACACTGAAGCTTTCTTT
TRBV6-6	TRBJ2-1	-	-	CASSLDGSYNEQFF	TGTGCCAGCAGCCTGGACGGGTCCTACAATGAGCAGTTCTTC
TRBV25-1	TRBJ1-2	-	-	CASSVSSVYGYTF	TGTGCCAGCAGTGTAAGCTCTGTCTATGGCTACACCTTC
TRBV25-1	TRBJ2-3	-	-	CASRETGTDTQYF	TGTGCCAGCAGGGAAACCGGGACAGATACGCAGTATTTT
TRBV21-1	TRBJ1-1	-	-	CASRCGQRNTEAFF	TGTGCCAGCAGATGCGGACAGCGGAACACTGAAGCTTTCTTT
TRBV3-1/TRBV3-2	TRBJ2-4	-	-	CASSQENRIQYF	TGTGCCAGCAGCCAAGAAAATCGCATTCAGTACTTC
TRBV5-4	TRBJ2-3	-	TRBD1	CASSLPQGSDTQYF	TGTGCCAGCAGCTTGCCACAGGGGTCAGATACGCAGTATTTT
TRBV6-5	TRBJ1-1	-	-	CASISEGAEAFF	TGTGCCAGCATTTCAGAGGGCGCTGAAGCTTTCTTT
TRBV6-2/TRBV6-3	TRBJ1-5	-	-	CASSLTENQPQHF	TGTGCCAGCAGTTTAACGGAGAATCAGCCCCAGCATTTT
TRBV27	TRBJ2-6	-	-	CASKSVGRVPSGANVLTF	TGTGCCAGCAAATCAGTCGGCAGGGTCCCCTCTGGGGCCAACGTCCTGACTTTC
TRBV2	TRBJ1-5	-	TRBD1	CASSPPGQLYQPQHF	TGTGCCAGCAGCCCCCCGGGACAGCTTTATCAGCCCCAGCATTTT
TRBV29-1	TRBJ2-5	-	TRBD2	CSVRSSGGQETQYF	TGCAGCGTTAGGTCTAGCGGGGGGCAAGAGACCCAGTACTTC
TRBV3-1/TRBV3-2	TRBJ2-2	-	-	CASSQKMQGFHGELFF	TGTGCCAGCAGCCAAAAGATGCAGGGTTTTCACGGGGAGCTGTTTTTT
TRBV7-9	TRBJ2-2	-	TRBD2	CASSPGLAMSGELFF	TGTGCCAGCAGCCCGGGACTAGCGATGTCCGGGGAGCTGTTTTTT
TRBV6-5	TRBJ2-7	-	TRBD1	CASRAGTEFYEQYF	TGTGCCAGCAGAGCCGGGACAGAATTCTACGAGCAGTACTTC
TRBV27	TRBJ2-7	-	-	CAILIRYRDLYEQYF	TGTGCCATCCTGATAAGATACAGGGATCTCTACGAGCAGTACTTC
TRBV4-3	TRBJ2-2	-	-	CASSQDRVGELFF	TGCGCCAGCAGCCAAGACAGGGTCGGGGAGCTGTTTTTT
TRBV14	TRBJ1-2	once	TRBD1	CASSPGSDRVLSGYTF	TGTGCCAGCAGCCCCGGATCGGACAGGGTTTTGTCTGGCTACACCTTC
TRBV6-4	TRBJ2-1	-	TRBD2	CASSLTSGPYNEQFF	TGTGCCAGCAGCCTAACTAGCGGACCCTACAATGAGCAGTTCTTC
TRBV29-1	TRBJ2-5	-	TRBD2	CSAGTSGAARETQYF	TGCAGCGCCGGGACTAGCGGGGCCGCCAGGGAGACCCAGTACTTC
TRBV15	TRBJ2-6	-	-	CATSRSLQVSGANVLTF	TGTGCCACCAGCAGATCCCTACAGGTCTCTGGGGCCAACGTCCTGACTTTC
TRBV7-2	TRBJ2-7	-	-	CASSLFSGLNYEQYF	TGTGCCAGCAGCTTATTCTCAGGGCTGAACTACGAGCAGTACTTC
TRBV2	TRBJ2-3	-	-	CASRKARGDTQYF	TGTGCCAGCAGAAAGGCCCGAGGGGATACGCAGTATTTT
TRBV7-2	TRBJ2-2	-	TRBD2	CASSFGSGGAGTGELFF	TGTGCCAGCAGCTTTGGTAGCGGGGGGGCCGGCACCGGGGAGCTGTTTTTT
TRBV10-3	TRBJ1-1	-	TRBD1	CAISVGTENTEAFF	TGTGCCATCAGTGTAGGGACAGAGAACACTGAAGCTTTCTTT
TRBV6-2/TRBV6-3	TRBJ2-1	-	TRBD2	CASSYARRGDNEQFF	TGTGCCAGCAGTTACGCTCGGCGGGGGGACAATGAGCAGTTCTTC
TRBV9	TRBJ2-1	-	TRBD2	CASSTPVAGDYNEQFF	TGTGCCAGCAGCACTCCGGTAGCGGGGGACTACAATGAGCAGTTCTTC
TRBV4-3	TRBJ2-1	few	TRBD2	CASSQDRAGLGNNEQFF	TGCGCCAGCAGCCAAGATAGGGCCGGACTAGGGAACAATGAGCAGTTCTTC
TRBV24-1	TRBJ1-1	-	TRBD1	CATSAGTGGWMNTEAFF	TGTGCCACCAGTGCCGGGACAGGGGGCTGGATGAACACTGAAGCTTTCTTT
TRBV27	TRBJ2-7	-	-	CASRLRWGGEQYF	TGTGCCAGCAGGCTACGATGGGGCGGCGAGCAGTACTTC